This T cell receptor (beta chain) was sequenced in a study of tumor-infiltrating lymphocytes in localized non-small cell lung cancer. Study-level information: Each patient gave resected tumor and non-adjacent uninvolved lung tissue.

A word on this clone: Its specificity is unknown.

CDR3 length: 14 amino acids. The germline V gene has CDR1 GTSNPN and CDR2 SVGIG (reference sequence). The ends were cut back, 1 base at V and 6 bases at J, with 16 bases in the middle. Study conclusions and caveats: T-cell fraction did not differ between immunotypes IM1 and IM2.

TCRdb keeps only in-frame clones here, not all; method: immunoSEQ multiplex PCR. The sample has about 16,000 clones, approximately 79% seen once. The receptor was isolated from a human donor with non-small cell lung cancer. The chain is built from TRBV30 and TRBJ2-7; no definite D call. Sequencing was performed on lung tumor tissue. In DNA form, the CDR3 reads TGTGCCTGGAGTGCCTTGGGCAGCTCGGGCGAGCAGTACTTC. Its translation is CAWSALGSSGEQYF. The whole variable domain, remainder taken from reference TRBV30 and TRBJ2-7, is SQTIHQWPATLVQPVGSPLSLECTVEGTSNPNLYWYRQAAGRGLQLLFYSVGIGQISSEVPQNLSASRPQDRQFILSSKKLLLSDSGFYLCAWSALGSSGEQYFGPGTRLTVT.